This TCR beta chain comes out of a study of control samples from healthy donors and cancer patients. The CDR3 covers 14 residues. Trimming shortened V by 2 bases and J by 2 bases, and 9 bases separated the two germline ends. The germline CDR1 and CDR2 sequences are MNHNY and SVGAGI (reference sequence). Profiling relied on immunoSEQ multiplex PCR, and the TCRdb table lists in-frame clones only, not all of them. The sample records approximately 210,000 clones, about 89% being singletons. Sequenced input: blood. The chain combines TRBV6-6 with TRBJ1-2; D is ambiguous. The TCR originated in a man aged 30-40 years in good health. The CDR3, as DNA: TGTGCCAGCAGTTACACTACATCAAACTATGGCTACACCTTC. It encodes CASSYTTSNYGYTF.